The T cell receptor beta chain described here comes from a study of CD8+CD57+ T cells in acquired aplastic anemia. Patients chosen for sequencing had CD8+CD57+ cells that had expanded, as shown by flow cytometry. The CDR3 covers 14 residues. V was shortened by 6 bases and J by 7 bases, with 16 bases between the two germline ends. Germline V gene sequence: CDR1 ENHRY, CDR2 SYGVKD. This clonotype occurred many times. Using genomic DNA as the template, TCR beta VDJ and CDR3 profiling was carried out. TCRdb re-called the reads through MiXCR, storing one row per CDR3 protein. In the table there are roughly 240,000 distinct CDR3 sequences, around 45% of which are singletons.

The receptor's source is a human donor with aplastic anemia. The V call is TRBV10-3, the J call TRBJ1-5; D is perhaps TRBD1 (6 bases). Sequenced material: sorted CD4+, CD8+, or CD8+CD57+ T cells (not recorded which) from PBMCs. CDR3 sequence: CAISPTGSRQPQHF. The CDR3 DNA is TGTGCCATCAGCCCTACAGGGTCGAGACAGCCCCAGCATTTT.